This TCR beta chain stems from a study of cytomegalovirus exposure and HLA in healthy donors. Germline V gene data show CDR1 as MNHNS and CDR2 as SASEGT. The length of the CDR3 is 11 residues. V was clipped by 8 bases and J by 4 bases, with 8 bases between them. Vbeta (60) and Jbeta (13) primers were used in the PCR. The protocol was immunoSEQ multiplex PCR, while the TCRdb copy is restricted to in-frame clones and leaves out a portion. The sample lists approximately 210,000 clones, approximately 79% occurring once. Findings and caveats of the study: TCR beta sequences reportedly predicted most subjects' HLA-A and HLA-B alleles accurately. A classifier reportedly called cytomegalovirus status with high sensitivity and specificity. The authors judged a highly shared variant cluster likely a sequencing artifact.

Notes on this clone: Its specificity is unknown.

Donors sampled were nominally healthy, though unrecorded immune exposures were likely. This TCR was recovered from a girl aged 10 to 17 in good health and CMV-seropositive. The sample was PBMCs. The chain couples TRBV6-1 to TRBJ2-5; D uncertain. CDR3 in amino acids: CASSVLETQYF. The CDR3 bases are TGTGCCAGCTCCGTCCTAGAGACCCAGTACTTC.